This T cell receptor beta chain came from a study of Ad26.COV2.S vaccination and SARS-CoV-2 variants. The count of this clone is one. Sequencing used immunoSEQ multiplex PCR; TCRdb keeps in-frame clones, though not all of them. The sample has about 450,000 clones, 85% to 90% seen once. Treatment reported: some 20 received Ad26.COV2.S at low or high dose, single or two shots; a few received placebo; per-sample allocation not given. Specimens were obtained on day 63 following the first vaccine or placebo injection. CDR1 and CDR2 from the germline V gene are LGHNA and YNFKEQ. This CDR3 is built from 15 residues. V was shortened by 3 bases and J by 0 bases, with 8 bases between the two germline ends.

The TCR sequence derives from a person between 18 and 65 years old who received the Ad26.COV2.S COVID-19 vaccine or a placebo. The V gene is TRBV4-2, the J gene TRBJ1-4; no reliable D call. Sequencing was performed on peripheral blood, taken in a trial of Ad26.COV2.S vaccine versus placebo. The CDR3 is CASSQAQATNEKLFF. In DNA, the CDR3 is TGTGCCAGCAGCCAGGCTCAAGCAACTAATGAAAAACTGTTTTTT.